This passage covers 24 T cell receptor beta chains from one sample sequenced in a study of T cell repertoires in cytomegalovirus infection. TCRdb re-analysed the reads in MiXCR, keeping a single row per CDR3 protein. The data contain around 490,000 distinct CDR3 sequences, roughly 29% of them singletons. Sequencing was carried out using PBMCs. Every receptor here comes from a human donor in good health (CMV status not recorded). Some clones in this sample may be carry-over from other donors' samples.

This clonotype has a count of ten or more. The chain combines TRBV7-2 with TRBJ2-7; no definite D call. Germline values: CDR1 SGHTA, CDR2 FQGNSA. The CDR3 extends over 13 amino acids. Trimming took off 1 base at V and 7 bases at J, with 11 bases between the two ends. CDR3 sequence (DNA): TGTGCCAGCAGCTTAGATCAGTACGGAGAGCAGTACTTC. Amino acids: CASSLDQYGEQYF.

The table lists this clonotype with a count of one. This may come from a read error, since a much larger clone is one base off. J is TRBJ2-3 and V is TRBV7-2; 8 positions match TRBD2. The J segment lost 15 bases and the V segment lost 4 bases, leaving 6 bases of the junction unmatched. This CDR3 region has 11 residues. Germline V gene sequence: CDR1 SGHTA, CDR2 FQGNSA. CDR3 sequence reads: CTSSSGTRCYF. Written as DNA, the CDR3 is TGTACCAGCAGCTCCGGGACTAGGTGTTATTTT. Together with reference TRBV7-2 and TRBJ2-3, the CDR3 gives the full variable domain: GAGVSQSPSNKVTEKGKDVELRCDPISGHTALYWYRQSLGQGLEFLIYFQGNSAPDKSGLPSDRFSAERTGGSVSTLTIQRTQQEDSAVYLCTSSSGTRCYFGPGTRLTVL.

The genes are TRBV29-1 and TRBJ2-3; D unresolved. This CDR3 spans 10 amino acids. Per the germline V gene, CDR1 is SQVTM and CDR2 is ANQGSEA. CDR3 nucleotide sequence: TGCAGTGTCGGATGGGATACGCAGTATTTT. As protein: CSVGWDTQYF.

This clonotype showed up many times. V gene TRBV7-2 combines with J gene TRBJ2-7; D not resolved. The CDR3 spans 12 residues. V lost 5 bases, J lost 6 bases, and 11 bases lay in between. Germline V lookup: CDR1 SGHTA, CDR2 FQGNSA. CDR3 nucleotides: TGTGCCAGCAGCGCCTATATAGGCGAGCAGTACTTC. It specifies CASSAYIGEQYF.

This clonotype was counted only a few times. The chain has TRBV20-1 and TRBJ2-1; the D gene is possibly TRBD2 (5 bases). This CDR3 has 15 amino acids. Germline V gives CDR1 DFQATT, CDR2 SNEGSKA (reference sequence). Trimming cost V 7 bases and J 2 bases, with 18 bases left between them. Here the CDR3 reads CSVGRTGRTYNEQFF. The CDR3 DNA reads as TGCAGTGTCGGACGGACTGGCCGGACCTACAATGAGCAGTTCTTC.

V usage is TRBV20-1 and J usage is TRBJ1-6, with 8 positions matching TRBD1. In germline, CDR1 is DFQATT, CDR2 SNEGSKA (reference sequence). The length of the CDR3 is 14 residues. V lost 5 bases to trimming and J lost 5 bases; unmatched junction nucleotides: 5. The chain's CDR3 is CSASGTGHNSPLHF. In DNA form, the CDR3 reads TGCAGTGCTTCCGGGACAGGCCATAATTCACCCCTCCACTTT.

This clonotype occurred a few times. The chain joins TRBV7-3 to TRBJ1-2, with 9 nucleotides matching TRBD1. The germline V gene has CDR1 SGHTA and CDR2 FQGTGA. This CDR3 spans 15 amino acids. The V gene end was trimmed by 5 bases and the J gene end by 0 bases; junction bases not matched to a gene: 4. The CDR3 loop reads CASSATGGSNYGYTF. In DNA form, the CDR3 reads TGTGCCAGCAGCGCGACAGGGGGATCTAACTATGGCTACACCTTC.

In this sample, this clonotype turned up once. The rearrangement uses TRBV14 and TRBJ2-7; no clear D gene. Trimming removed 6 bases at V and 2 bases at J, with 5 bases between. Germline CDR1 SGHDN, CDR2 FVKESK. There are 11 residues in the CDR3. CDR3 bases: TGTGCCAGCAGGCTACCCTACGAGCAGTACGTC. Translation gives CASRLPYEQYV.

The chain carries TRBV12-3 or TRBV12-4 and TRBJ2-2, with TRBD2 matching over 15 bases. The trim removed 5 bases at V and 3 bases at J, leaving 7 bases unmatched. The CDR3 has 18 amino acids. Here the CDR3 DNA reads TGTGCCAGCAGTCCATGGACTAGCGGGAGGGTCGACACCGGGGAGCTGTTTTTT. Translating it yields CASSPWTSGRVDTGELFF.

This rearrangement joins TRBV20-1 to TRBJ2-5; TRBD2 matches 7 bases. Trimming at V came to 0 bases and at J to 1 base, leaving 5 bases not matched to a gene. Looked up from germline, CDR1 is DFQATT and CDR2 is SNEGSKA (reference sequence). CDR3 length: 15 amino acids. The DNA of the CDR3 is TGCAGTGCTAGAGATCTAGCGGCCTTCCAAGAGACCCAGTACTTC. Its translation is CSARDLAAFQETQYF.

The CDR3 coding sequence is TGTGCCAGCAGCTCGGCTCAGACAGCAACTAACTATGGCTACACCTTC. Protein: CASSSAQTATNYGYTF. This chain joins TRBV6-2 or TRBV6-3 and TRBJ1-2; TRBD1 is a possible D gene (5 bases). This CDR3 has 16 amino acids. V was cut by 6 bases and J by 0 bases, with 17 bases left in between. Germline CDR1 is MNHEY and CDR2 is SVGEGT.

CDR3 nucleotides: TGTGCCAGCAGTAAGACAGGGGTGACTGAAGCTTTCTTT. Encoded protein: CASSKTGVTEAFF. J is TRBJ1-1 and V is TRBV25-1; 8 positions agree with TRBD1. The length of the CDR3 is 13 residues. Per the germline V gene, CDR1 is MGHDK and CDR2 is SYGVNS. V shed 5 bases and J 5 bases; nucleotides not matched to a gene: 4.

This clonotype turned up a few times. The chain combines TRBV6-2 or TRBV6-3 with TRBJ2-2; D is perhaps TRBD1 or TRBD2 (5 bases each). CDR1 is MNHEY, CDR2 SVGEGT, per germline. The CDR3 runs 16 residues. The ends were cut back, 2 bases at V and 5 bases at J, with 15 bases in the middle. In nucleotides, the CDR3 is TGTGCCAGCAGTTACAGTCCCCCGGGGCGGACCGGGGAGCTGTTTTTT. Translated: CASSYSPPGRTGELFF.

V and J are TRBV6-1 and TRBJ2-5; TRBD2 matches 8 bases. V was clipped by 8 bases and J by 2 bases; unmatched bases: 7. Germline CDR1 is MNHNS and CDR2 is SASEGT. This CDR3 contains 14 residues. CDR3 nucleotides: TGTGCCAGCCGCGGGACTAGACAACAAGAGACCCAGTACTTC. This encodes CASRGTRQQETQYF.

This clonotype was counted a few times. V is TRBV5-6 and J is TRBJ2-1, with D perhaps TRBD1 or TRBD2 (5 bases each). The germline V gene encodes CDR1 SGHDT and CDR2 YYEEEE. CDR3 length: 12 amino acids. Between the trimmed V and J ends, which lost 4 bases and 7 bases, there was a span of 9 bases. The CDR3 bases are TGTGCCAGCAGCCGATGGGGGAATGAGCAGTTCTTC. Its protein product is CASSRWGNEQFF. The whole variable domain, remainder taken from reference TRBV5-6 and TRBJ2-1, is DAGVTQSPTHLIKTRGQQVTLRCSPKSGHDTVSWYQQALGQGPQFIFQYYEEEERQRGNFPDRFSGHQFPNYSSELNVNALLLGDSALYLCASSRWGNEQFFGPGTRLTVL.

The table lists this clonotype with a few counts. The chain couples TRBV7-2 to TRBJ2-1, with a weak D call TRBD2 (6 bases). The CDR3 extends over 15 amino acids. Trimming pared 1 base from V and 5 bases from J, leaving 12 bases between. The V gene's germline CDR1 is SGHTA and CDR2 FQGNSA. The CDR3 DNA reads TGTGCCAGCAGCTTAGGCAGCGGGCGGAACAATGAGCAGTTCTTC. This sequence encodes CASSLGSGRNNEQFF.

This chain joins TRBV29-1 and TRBJ1-1; no definite D call. CDR3 length: 16 residues. Germline-derived CDR1 and CDR2 are SQVTM and ANQGSEA. Trimming took 5 bases from V and 1 from J, leaving 20 bases between them. The CDR3 region has the DNA TGCAGCGTTTGTGAAGAGGAGACATGGAAGAACACTGAAGCTTTCTTT. This codes for CSVCEEETWKNTEAFF. The full variable domain, completed using reference TRBV29-1 and TRBJ1-1, is SAVISQKPSRDICQRGTSLTIQCQVDSQVTMMFWYRQQPGQSLTLIATANQGSEATYESGFVIDKFPISRPNLTFSTLTVSNMSPEDSSIYLCSVCEEETWKNTEAFFGQGTRLTVV.

This sequence joins TRBV19 and TRBJ2-1; TRBD2 matches at 7 bases. CDR1 is LNHDA and CDR2 is SQIVND in the germline V gene (reference sequence). Trimming took 5 bases from V and 0 from J; bases not matched to a gene: 7. The CDR3 is made up of 16 amino acids. For the CDR3, the DNA is TGTGCCAGTAGTTTTAGCGGGCTAAGCTCCTACAATGAGCAGTTCTTC. Its protein product is CASSFSGLSSYNEQFF.

CDR3 loop: CASSEGEGGAREKLFF. DNA of the CDR3: TGTGCCAGCAGTGAAGGCGAAGGGGGCGCGAGGGAAAAACTGTTTTTT. This chain connects TRBV25-1 to TRBJ1-4; TRBD1 aligns across 7 bases. V lost 2 bases, J lost 8 bases, and 11 bases stayed unmatched. This CDR3 comprises 16 residues. Germline values: CDR1 MGHDK, CDR2 SYGVNS.

This chain connects TRBV12-3 or TRBV12-4 to TRBJ2-6, with a weak D call TRBD1 (5 bases). The CDR3 has 19 residues. Trimming took 4 bases from V and 0 from J, leaving 19 bases between them. The CDR3 protein is CASSSYPTTAPSGANVLTF. The CDR3 DNA sequence: TGTGCCAGCAGTTCCTACCCCACGACAGCTCCCTCTGGGGCCAACGTCCTGACTTTC.

This clonotype has more than one count but fewer than ten. V is TRBV2 and J is TRBJ2-5; D not resolved. In germline, CDR1 is SNHLY, CDR2 FYNNEI. The germline V and J ends were trimmed by 7 bases and 2 bases, with 8 bases remaining between them. The CDR3 has 12 residues. CDR3 sequence: CASNEVQETQYF. The CDR3 nucleotides read TGTGCCAGCAATGAGGTACAAGAGACCCAGTACTTC.

V is TRBV7-2 and J is TRBJ2-1, with D tentatively TRBD1 (8 bases). CDR1 and CDR2 from the germline V gene are SGHTA and FQGNSA. CDR3 length: 16 residues. V lost 2 bases and J 4 bases, leaving 15 bases between the germline ends. DNA of the CDR3: TGTGCCAGCAGCTTACATATACAGGGGGGGTACAATGAGCAGTTCTTC. Residues: CASSLHIQGGYNEQFF. Full variable domain (rest looked up from reference TRBV7-2 and TRBJ2-1): GAGVSQSPSNKVTEKGKDVELRCDPISGHTALYWYRQSLGQGLEFLIYFQGNSAPDKSGLPSDRFSAERTGGSVSTLTIQRTQQEDSAVYLCASSLHIQGGYNEQFFGPGTRLTVL.

The CDR3 DNA is TGTGCCAGCAGTTACTTCGAGGGACTAGCGGGAGGGCCGCGGGAGACCCAGTACTTC. Translated: CASSYFEGLAGGPRETQYF. The V gene is TRBV6-6, the J gene TRBJ2-5, with 16 bases lining up with TRBD2. The CDR3 covers 19 residues. V dropped 1 base and J dropped 5; count of bases not matched to a gene: 10. CDR1 and CDR2 from the germline V gene are MNHNY and SVGAGI (reference sequence).

This clonotype was seen repeatedly, ten times or more. The chain links TRBV7-8 to TRBJ2-4; D might be TRBD1 (6 bases). The CDR3 spans 13 residues. V dropped 5 bases and J dropped 9 bases, with 14 bases sitting between them. Germline CDR1 reads SGHVS; CDR2 reads FQNEAQ. The CDR3 region is CASSQTQGSIQYF. CDR3 nucleotide sequence: TGTGCCAGCAGCCAGACACAGGGTTCCATTCAGTACTTC.